Listed here are 25 T cell receptor beta chains from one sample, sequenced in a study of cytomegalovirus exposure and HLA in healthy donors. Both 60 Vbeta primers and 13 Jbeta primers went into the PCR. Profiling relied on immunoSEQ multiplex PCR, and the TCRdb table lists in-frame clones only, not all of them. The sample includes 90,000 to 150,000 clones, 65% to 85% of them seen just once. The sample comprised PBMCs. The receptors were gathered from a man aged 50 to 60 in good health and CMV-seronegative.

CDR3 bases: TGTGCCAGCAGTGACAGGGGAGGGTACAATGAGCAGTTCTTC. It specifies CASSDRGGYNEQFF. V gene TRBV6-4 combines with J gene TRBJ2-1, with TRBD2 matching 7 bases. With V trimmed by 2 bases and J by 4 bases, 2 bases remained unmatched. The CDR3 loop spans 14 amino acids. CDR1 MRHNA and CDR2 SNTAGT come from the germline V gene.

This clone appeared once. The chain links TRBV6-5 to TRBJ1-1; D ambiguous. Between the trimmed V and J ends, which lost 5 bases and 3 bases, there was a span of 10 bases. CDR3 length: 13 amino acids. Germline CDR1 reads MNHEY; CDR2 reads SVGAGI. The CDR3 coding sequence is TGTGCCAGCAGTACGGCGGAGTACACTGAAGCTTTCTTT. Translation: CASSTAEYTEAFF.

The V gene is TRBV5-6, the J gene TRBJ2-3; tentative D call: TRBD1 (6 bases). CDR1 SGHDT and CDR2 YYEEEE come from the germline V gene. Trimming took 4 bases from V and 7 from J, leaving 10 bases between them. CDR3 length equals 12 residues. CDR3 sequence (DNA): TGTGCCAGCAGCGAGGGACACCATACGCAGTATTTT. Protein product: CASSEGHHTQYF.

The rearrangement joins TRBV18 to TRBJ2-5, with D possibly matching TRBD2 (5 bases). The germline V and J ends were trimmed by 3 bases and 4 bases, with 12 bases remaining between them. Germline CDR1 KGHSH, CDR2 LQKENI. This CDR3 region has 14 residues. The CDR3 DNA follows: TGTGCCAGCTCACCGCCAGCGGCCCGAGAGACCCAGTACTTC. Encoded protein: CASSPPAARETQYF. The entire variable domain, with the rest obtained from reference TRBV18 and TRBJ2-5, is as follows: NAGVMQNPRHLVRRRGQEARLRCSPMKGHSHVYWYRQLPEEGLKFMVYLQKENIIDESGMPKERFSAEFPKEGPSILRIQQVVRGDSAAYFCASSPPAARETQYFGPGTRLLVL.

The chain combines TRBV5-8 with TRBJ1-4, with a possible D match to TRBD1 (6 bases). Germline V gene sequence: CDR1 SGHTS, CDR2 YDEGEE. Trimming cost V 1 base and J 3 bases, with 10 bases left between them. This CDR3 is built from 15 residues. The CDR3 region has the DNA TGTGCCAGCAGCTTGAGACAGGCCCCTAATGAAAAACTGTTTTTT. It is translated as CASSLRQAPNEKLFF.

V is TRBV7-6 and J is TRBJ2-3; maybe TRBD2 (6 bases). CDR1 is SGHVS, CDR2 FNYEAQ, per germline. This CDR3 is built from 15 residues. V gave up 5 bases and J gave up 3 bases, with 15 bases separating them. Written as DNA, the CDR3 is TGTGCCAGCAGCCAAGACGGGGACTCGACAGATACGCAGTATTTT. Amino acids: CASSQDGDSTDTQYF.

This chain connects TRBV2 to TRBJ2-1; TRBD1 matches at 10 bases. Per germline, CDR1 SNHLY and CDR2 FYNNEI. V lost 7 bases to trimming and J lost 5 bases; unmatched junction nucleotides: 8. CDR3 length equals 15 residues. CDR3: CASIQGTGVNNEQFF. DNA for the CDR3: TGTGCCAGCATACAGGGGACAGGGGTTAACAATGAGCAGTTCTTC.

This clone has just one count. The chain combines TRBV7-8 with TRBJ1-6, with D possibly TRBD1 on 6 matching bases. Per germline, CDR1 SGHVS and CDR2 FQNEAQ. The V and J ends lost 4 bases and 7 bases respectively, with 17 bases between them. The CDR3 is 16 residues long. CDR3 nucleotide sequence: TGTGCCAGCAGCTACGACAGGAGGCAGAGAAATTCACCCCTCCACTTT. Amino acid sequence: CASSYDRRQRNSPLHF.

The rearrangement uses TRBV28 and TRBJ1-1; 7 nucleotides line up with TRBD1. The CDR3 is 14 amino acids. V lost 2 bases to trimming and J lost 0 bases; unmatched junction nucleotides: 0. The germline CDR1 and CDR2 sequences are MDHEN and SYDVKM. CDR3 sequence: CASSLGQVNTEAFF. CDR3 in DNA: TGTGCCAGCAGTTTAGGACAGGTGAACACTGAAGCTTTCTTT. Full variable domain (remainder filled in from reference TRBV28 and TRBJ1-1): DVKVTQSSRYLVKRTGEKVFLECVQDMDHENMFWYRQDPGLGLRLIYFSYDVKMKEKGDIPEGYSVSREKKERFSLILESASTNQTSMYLCASSLGQVNTEAFFGQGTRLTVV.

This clone was observed a handful of times. CDR3 in amino acids: CASSYGQGFGEQFF. CDR3 sequence (DNA): TGTGCCAGTAGTTACGGCCAGGGGTTTGGTGAGCAGTTCTTC. The chain uses TRBV19 and TRBJ2-1, with D perhaps TRBD1 (6 bases). This CDR3 is built from 14 residues. The germline V and J ends were trimmed by 5 bases and 9 bases, with 17 bases remaining between them. Germline CDR1 and CDR2: LNHDA and SQIVND (reference sequence).

CDR3 sequence (DNA): TGTGCCAGCAGCTTAGTGGACTCGTCTCATACGCAGTATTTT. Protein sequence: CASSLVDSSHTQYF. The chain carries TRBV7-9 and TRBJ2-3; D may be TRBD2 (5 bases). The CDR3 is made up of 14 amino acids. V was trimmed by 1 base and J by 7 bases, leaving 12 bases between them. CDR1 is SEHNR and CDR2 is FQNEAQ in the germline V gene (reference sequence).

The chain carries TRBV7-2 and TRBJ2-1; no clear D gene. Germline loops: CDR1 SGHTA, CDR2 FQGNSA. V was pared by 1 base and J by 0 bases, with 4 bases between. The CDR3 is 14 residues long. CDR3 protein: CASSLESSYNEQFF. DNA of the CDR3: TGTGCCAGCAGCTTAGAGAGCTCCTACAATGAGCAGTTCTTC.

The chain combines TRBV2 with TRBJ2-7; the D gene is possibly TRBD1 (6 bases). The CDR3 is 12 residues long. Germline values: CDR1 SNHLY, CDR2 FYNNEI. Trimming left V 5 bases short and J 6 bases short, with 11 bases between. The CDR3 nucleotides are TGTGCCAGCAGTACAGGGCAGCTCGAGCAGTACTTC. Amino acid sequence: CASSTGQLEQYF.

The CDR3 loop is CASSLGLNTGELFF. The CDR3 DNA reads as TGTGCCAGCAGTTTAGGACTGAACACCGGGGAGCTGTTTTTT. The chain uses TRBV28 and TRBJ2-2; maybe TRBD2 (5 bases). Germline V gene lookup returns CDR1 MDHEN and CDR2 SYDVKM. CDR3 length: 14 residues. The V gene lost 2 bases and the J gene lost 1 base, with 5 bases spanning the gap.

The J gene is TRBJ1-5, the V gene TRBV10-3; no clear D. The V end was cut by 6 bases, the J end by 5 bases, with 11 bases between. Germline CDR1 reads ENHRY; CDR2 reads SYGVKD. The CDR3 sequence is 13 residues long. CDR3 region: CAIRGVLDQPQHF. The CDR3 region has the DNA TGTGCCATCAGGGGCGTCCTGGATCAGCCCCAGCATTTT.

V usage is TRBV10-3 and J usage is TRBJ2-3; the D is unclear. The CDR3 extends over 13 amino acids. Germline lookup yields CDR1 ENHRY and CDR2 SYGVKD. With 8 bases removed from V and 1 base from J, the gap between germline ends came to 10 bases. The CDR3 is CAILPQGTDTQYF. For the CDR3, the DNA is TGTGCCATCCTCCCCCAGGGCACAGATACGCAGTATTTT.

The chain employs TRBV28 and TRBJ2-7, with D possibly being TRBD1 (6 bases). The CDR3 length is 12 residues. The V end was cut by 2 bases, the J end by 6 bases, with 8 bases between. Germline loops: CDR1 MDHEN, CDR2 SYDVKM. Written as DNA, the CDR3 is TGTGCCAGCAGTTTAAAGGGGGTCGAGCAGTACTTC. This codes for CASSLKGVEQYF.

The CDR3 nucleotides read TGTGCCAGCAGCAGCCTTGGAGGGGGCGATCAGCCCCAGCATTTT. Translation gives CASSSLGGGDQPQHF. This chain joins TRBV11-2 and TRBJ1-5, with TRBD1 matching 7 bases. The CDR3 covers 15 residues. Germline loops: CDR1 SGHAT, CDR2 FQNNGV. The trim removed 5 bases at V and 5 bases at J, leaving 9 bases unmatched.

This rearrangement joins TRBV6-1 to TRBJ2-7; 8 bases agree with TRBD1. This CDR3 is 17 amino acids long. Trimming took 3 bases from V and 2 from J; bases not matched to a gene: 12. The germline gives CDR1 MNHNS, CDR2 SASEGT. CDR3 amino acids: CASSDRGRPDETYEQYF. For the CDR3, the DNA is TGTGCCAGCAGTGACAGGGGGCGTCCAGACGAGACCTACGAGCAGTACTTC.

CDR3 amino acids: CASSPNPGQAGPGYTF. In DNA form, the CDR3 reads TGTGCCAGCAGCCCCAACCCGGGACAGGCTGGTCCTGGCTACACCTTC. The chain has TRBV7-2 and TRBJ1-2, with TRBD1 matching over 8 bases. Germline lookup yields CDR1 SGHTA and CDR2 FQGNSA. Trimming at V came to 5 bases and at J to 7 bases, leaving 15 bases not matched to a gene. The CDR3 runs to 16 residues.

V usage is TRBV10-3 and J usage is TRBJ2-5; D is possibly TRBD1 (6 bases). Looked up from germline, CDR1 is ENHRY and CDR2 is SYGVKD. The ends were cut back, 11 bases at V and 3 bases at J, with 16 bases in the middle. The CDR3 extends over 13 amino acids. The CDR3 DNA follows: TGTGCCTCAAATCAGGGGAGAGAAGAGACCCAGTACTTC. This codes for CASNQGREETQYF.

The V call is TRBV6-4, the J call TRBJ2-7; D uncertain. Germline V lookup: CDR1 MRHNA, CDR2 SNTAGT. The CDR3 has 13 amino acids. V shed 4 bases and J shed 4 bases, with 11 bases lying between them. The CDR3 reads CASSVNNGYEQYF. CDR3 bases: TGTGCCAGCAGTGTAAACAACGGGTACGAGCAGTACTTC.

This chain uses TRBV19 with TRBJ2-1; no firm D call. The V end was cut by 9 bases, the J end by 0 bases, with 12 bases between. Germline V gene sequence: CDR1 LNHDA, CDR2 SQIVND (reference sequence). This CDR3 region has 14 residues. The CDR3 loop reads CARPNRGSYNEQFF. Written as DNA, the CDR3 is TGTGCCAGGCCGAATAGAGGCTCCTACAATGAGCAGTTCTTC.

This clone was seen only a few times. The rearrangement links TRBV19 to TRBJ1-5, with 9 bases matching TRBD1. V lost 11 bases and J lost 5; bases outside the gene matches: 4. This CDR3 has 12 amino acids. CDR1 is LNHDA, CDR2 SQIVND, per germline (reference sequence). This CDR3 reads CASWTGDQPQHF. CDR3 nucleotide sequence: TGTGCCTCCTGGACAGGGGATCAGCCCCAGCATTTT. The variable domain in full, completed from reference TRBV19 and TRBJ1-5, reads DGGITQSPKYLFRKEGQNVTLSCEQNLNHDAMYWYRQDPGQGLRLIYYSQIVNDFQKGDIAEGYSVSREKKESFPLTVTSAQKNPTAFYLCASWTGDQPQHFGDGTRLSIL.

The chain recombines TRBV5-1 with TRBJ2-7, with 12 bases fitting TRBD2. The CDR3 runs to 18 residues. V dropped 1 base and J dropped 2; count of bases not matched to a gene: 10. Germline CDR1 and CDR2: SGHRS and YFSETQ. This CDR3 reads CASSLLASGRAGPYEQYF. As DNA, the CDR3 is TGCGCCAGCAGCTTGCTGGCTAGCGGGAGGGCCGGGCCCTACGAGCAGTACTTC.